This T cell receptor beta chain was observed in a study of blood T cell repertoires in COVID-19 (TCRdb year 2020). In the study overall: The collaborator samples originated in the United States, Italy and Spain and spanned the acute and convalescent phases of COVID-19. A freely available public database, intended as a resource for researchers studying the immune response to SARS-CoV-2, is where the repertoires were released. Where available, HLA class I and class II types were obtained from metadata supplied by the sample provider rather than from assay-based typing. The material from the prospective study consisted of cDNA or gDNA derived from T cells, B-cell-depleted T cells, or PBMCs. The samples were drawn from two sources: the first 160 participants of the ongoing ImmuneRACE study, and some 1,300 subjects contributed by 6 global collaborators. Subjects who had been exposed to COVID-19, were actively infected with it, or had recovered from it provided the deeply sampled blood TCRbeta repertoires that made up the dataset. Sample metadata almost always included a de-identified subject ID, COVID-19 status, age in years and sex. Broad study findings and their caveats: The quantity of clinical and demographic metadata differed by source and by participant and was supplied without curation.

TCRbeta CDR3 regions were amplified from genomic DNA by means of the immunoSEQ Assay, a bias-controlled multiplex PCR. In the paper's pipeline: Within the assay, amplification of reference gene primers was used to estimate how many nucleated cells each sample contained. To quantify the absolute abundance of each unique TCRbeta CDR3 rearrangement, sequence reads were collapsed and filtered. Productive Simpson clonality was computed per sample as the square root of Simpson's diversity index over productive rearrangements. The table was pulled from immuneACCESS by TCRdb, which kept in-frame rearrangements only. Such tables lose some clones; where checked, under half of the loss comes from unresolved V genes, and the rest has no known cause. Clone size and V and J calls were adopted from that table, with D and trimming inferred from the DNA. In this sample the table shows roughly 220,000 clones, about four fifths of which occur a single time. Of the sample, about 3% falls within the top ten clones.

Per the germline V gene (reference sequence), GTSNPN is the CDR1 and SVGIG is the CDR2. The trim is 3 bases for V and 4 bases for J, with a gap of 16 bases between the germline ends. Including cysteine and phenylalanine, the CDR3 has 15 amino acids. The kept DNA is CDR3 alone, 45 bases in frame from the first base. On this clone itself: No antigen is known for it. Per-base qualities were not stored, and no clone one base away is much larger.

Samples from volunteer blood donors who had recovered from COVID-19 were contributed by a second Seattle source. The collaborating institutions used their own protocols to collect whole blood in K2EDTA tubes. Collaborator samples were shipped for TCRbeta analysis as frozen whole blood, isolated PBMCs, or DNA extracted from either sample type. The receptor chain draws on TRBV30 and TRBJ1-3, with a weak D call of TRBD1 (5 bases match). Sequenced input: peripheral blood. This receptor was identified in a woman younger than 45 who had recovered from COVID-19. The CDR3 amino acid sequence is: CAWSPAGRAGNTIYF. Here is the DNA: TGTGCCTGGAGCCCGGCGGGACGGGCAGGAAACACCATATATTTT. Supplemented by the reference TRBV30 and TRBJ1-3 proteins around the CDR3, the complete variable domain is SQTIHQWPATLVQPVGSPLSLECTVEGTSNPNLYWYRQAAGRGLQLLFYSVGIGQISSEVPQNLSASRPQDRQFILSSKKLLLSDSGFYLCAWSPAGRAGNTIYFGEGSWLTVV.